This entry lists 9 T cell receptor beta chains sequenced from one sample in a study of blood T cell repertoires in COVID-19. TCRdb's table, derived via immunoSEQ multiplex PCR, lists solely in-frame clones and lacks some. The table has roughly 150,000 clones, around three quarters seen once. Sequenced: PBMCs or T cells enriched from blood (not recorded which). The receptors originated from a woman in her 70s in a cohort exposed to, infected with or recovered from COVID-19 (not recorded which).

The chain couples TRBV11-2 to TRBJ2-5; 8 bases are a match to TRBD1. Trimming took 0 bases from V and 5 from J; bases not matched to a gene: 5. Germline CDR1 reads SGHAT; CDR2 reads FQNNGV. The CDR3 consists of 15 residues. The CDR3 DNA sequence: TGTGCCAGCAGCTTAGAAGGACAGGGCAGGGAGACCCAGTACTTC. Residues: CASSLEGQGRETQYF.

The rearrangement joins TRBV27 to TRBJ2-5; no clear D gene. Germline V gene data show CDR1 as MNHEY and CDR2 as SMNVEV (reference sequence). V dropped 6 bases and J dropped 1 base, with 9 bases sitting between them. This CDR3 comprises 13 residues. The CDR3 sequence is CASSHSRQETQYF. In DNA form, the CDR3 reads TGTGCCAGCAGCCACTCGCGCCAAGAGACCCAGTACTTC.

The chain carries TRBV18 and TRBJ2-1, with 7 positions matching TRBD2. The CDR3 has 15 residues. Germline trimming cut 0 bases from V and 7 bases from J; bases unmatched to any gene: 6. Germline CDR1 is KGHSH and CDR2 is LQKENI. CDR3 in amino acids: CASSPPLQGGNEQFF. CDR3 coding DNA: TGTGCCAGCTCACCACCTTTGCAGGGAGGGAATGAGCAGTTCTTC.

The rearrangement links TRBV2 to TRBJ1-1; D call uncertain. The CDR3 contains 11 residues. Germline CDR1 is SNHLY and CDR2 is FYNNEI. The V gene lost 7 bases and the J gene lost 4 bases, with 7 bases spanning the gap. The CDR3 sequence is CASTRGTEAFF. CDR3 bases: TGTGCCAGCACTCGGGGCACTGAAGCTTTCTTT.

CDR3 in amino acids: CASSQEFSGGGLSSYNEQFF. The CDR3 DNA is TGCGCCAGCAGCCAAGAGTTTAGCGGAGGCGGCCTATCATCCTACAATGAGCAGTTCTTC. V gene TRBV4-3 combines with J gene TRBJ2-1; D is possibly TRBD2 (6 bases). The CDR3 totals 20 residues. The germline gives CDR1 LGHNA, CDR2 YSLEER. V gave up 0 bases and J gave up 1 base, with 22 bases separating them.

This chain joins TRBV20-1 and TRBJ2-3; TRBD2 matches 10 bases. The V gene's germline CDR1 is DFQATT and CDR2 SNEGSKA (reference sequence). V gave up 3 bases and J gave up 5 bases; unmatched junction bases: 14. The CDR3 has 17 residues. The CDR3 sequence is CSASPLGSGRAGDTQYF. The CDR3 DNA follows: TGCAGTGCTAGTCCCCTGGGAAGCGGGAGGGCAGGAGATACGCAGTATTTT.

This clone appeared a few times. V and J are TRBV28 and TRBJ2-5, with D maybe TRBD1 (8 bases). There are 18 residues in the CDR3. V lost 10 bases and J lost 3, with 30 bases in between. The germline gives CDR1 MDHEN, CDR2 SYDVKM. CDR3 in DNA: TGTGCCACCAACCCGGTCCGGTCCTGGACAGGGAGGGAAGAGACCCAGTACTTC. Its translation: CATNPVRSWTGREETQYF.

This clone has more than one count but fewer than ten. This chain links TRBV27 with TRBJ2-7; 7 bases fit TRBD2. This CDR3 is built from 13 residues. V dropped 5 bases and J dropped 6; count of bases not matched to a gene: 7. Germline V lookup: CDR1 MNHEY, CDR2 SMNVEV (reference sequence). The CDR3 DNA reads TGTGCCAGCAGTCCCCGGACTAGAGGCGAGCAGTACTTC. It yields the protein CASSPRTRGEQYF.

This clone was observed once. The V call is TRBV7-2, the J call TRBJ1-6; D unresolved. V was clipped by 4 bases and J by 14 bases, with 9 bases between them. The CDR3 totals 11 residues. The germline V gene has CDR1 SGHTA and CDR2 FQGNSA. The CDR3 reads CASSSSTTLHF. The CDR3 DNA reads TGTGCCAGCAGCTCGAGTACTACCCTCCACTTT.